A single sample is the source of the 28 T cell receptor beta chains below, sequenced in a study of cytomegalovirus exposure and HLA in healthy donors. Generated by immunoSEQ multiplex PCR, the TCRdb table keeps only in-frame clones and is missing some. The repertoire consists of about 73,000 clones, with around 96% occurring once and the leading ten covering 3% to 3.5%. The sequenced material came from PBMCs. Receptors were obtained from a man aged 18 to 35 in good health and CMV-seronegative.

The genes are TRBV7-2 and TRBJ2-7; 11 nucleotides line up with TRBD2. Trimming at V came to 2 bases and at J to 5 bases, leaving 17 bases not matched to a gene. This CDR3 region has 19 residues. Germline values: CDR1 SGHTA, CDR2 FQGNSA. The CDR3 DNA reads as TGTGCCAGCAGCTTAACCAACGTGGGACTAGCGGCTTTGACGAACGAGCAGTACTTC. It yields the protein CASSLTNVGLAALTNEQYF.

CDR3 DNA sequence: TGTGCCAGCAGGAAAACACAGGGGACTGGTGAAAAACTGTTTTTT. Protein: CASRKTQGTGEKLFF. This sequence joins TRBV2 and TRBJ1-4; TRBD1 matches at 7 bases. This CDR3 has 15 residues. The germline V gene encodes CDR1 SNHLY and CDR2 FYNNEI. J was trimmed by 7 bases and V by 6 bases; bases with no gene match: 11.

This clone was picked up one time. The chain links TRBV7-6 to TRBJ2-2, with 7 bases lining up with TRBD2. J was trimmed by 3 bases and V by 0 bases; bases with no gene match: 1. Germline V gives CDR1 SGHVS, CDR2 FNYEAQ. This CDR3 is 15 amino acids long. The CDR3 here is CASSLAGGDTGELFF. The DNA for the CDR3 is TGTGCCAGCAGCTTAGCGGGGGGGGACACCGGGGAGCTGTTTTTT.

This chain connects TRBV4-1 to TRBJ2-5; D is undetermined. The germline V gene has CDR1 MGHRA and CDR2 YSYEKL. The CDR3 extends over 15 amino acids. Trimming stripped 0 bases from V and 1 base from J, with 9 bases between. The CDR3 is CASSQDLGFQETQYF. DNA of the CDR3: TGCGCCAGCAGCCAAGATCTCGGGTTCCAAGAGACCCAGTACTTC.

The chain recombines TRBV5-1 with TRBJ2-7; no firm D call. The CDR3 is 11 amino acids. V was clipped by 4 bases and J by 7 bases, with 9 bases between them. CDR1 and CDR2 from the germline V gene are SGHRS and YFSETQ. CDR3 bases: TGCGCCAGCAGCCGCGGATCGGAGCAGTACTTC. Protein sequence: CASSRGSEQYF.

J is TRBJ2-1 and V is TRBV29-1; 9 bases align to TRBD1. V shed 2 bases, J shed 6 bases, and the junction held 11 bases outside the gene matches. Germline lookup yields CDR1 SQVTM and CDR2 ANQGSEA. CDR3 length: 16 residues. CDR3 nucleotides: TGCAGCGTTGAAAAAGTAGGGACAGGGAGAGGCAATGAGCAGTTCTTC. Its translation: CSVEKVGTGRGNEQFF.

V gene TRBV5-6 combines with J gene TRBJ2-7; D remains unclear. Germline values: CDR1 SGHDT, CDR2 YYEEEE. Trimming took off 0 bases at V and 1 base at J, with 11 bases between the two ends. This CDR3 region has 15 residues. The CDR3 coding sequence is TGTGCCAGCAGCTTGGGGTCGGTGCTATCCTACGAGCAGTACTTC. Translated: CASSLGSVLSYEQYF.

The chain uses TRBV6-5 and TRBJ2-7; 7 positions match TRBD1. V lost 6 bases and J lost 0; bases outside the gene matches: 5. Germline V gives CDR1 MNHEY, CDR2 SVGAGI. The CDR3 runs 14 residues. The CDR3, as DNA: TGTGCCAGCAGGACGACAGGGAGCTCCTACGAGCAGTACTTC. Its protein product is CASRTTGSSYEQYF.

The chain combines TRBV2 with TRBJ1-2; 7 positions agree with TRBD1. The V gene's germline CDR1 is SNHLY and CDR2 FYNNEI. This CDR3 comprises 13 residues. With V trimmed by 6 bases and J by 5 bases, 6 bases remained unmatched. The CDR3 loop reads CASSDGQAYGYTF. As DNA, the CDR3 is TGTGCCAGCAGCGATGGACAGGCATATGGCTACACCTTC.

CDR3 residues: CASSPTPTGDYEQYF. As DNA, the CDR3 is TGTGCCAGCAGCCCCACCCCTACAGGGGACTACGAGCAGTACTTC. The rearrangement uses TRBV5-4 and TRBJ2-7, with 7 nucleotides matching TRBD1. Germline loops: CDR1 SGHNT, CDR2 YYREEE (reference sequence). V was pared by 4 bases and J by 3 bases, with 10 bases of the junction left unmatched. This CDR3 contains 15 residues.

The chain uses TRBV7-2 and TRBJ2-7; a weak D match, TRBD2 (6 bases). The CDR3 extends over 14 amino acids. V gave up 4 bases and J gave up 0 bases, with 10 bases separating them. CDR1 and CDR2 (germline): SGHTA, FQGNSA. In DNA, the CDR3 is TGTGCCAGCAGCTCGGGACTCGGCTCCTACGAGCAGTACTTC. This encodes CASSSGLGSYEQYF.

J is TRBJ2-1 and V is TRBV4-1; D is uncertain. This CDR3 contains 12 residues. Germline CDR1 MGHRA, CDR2 YSYEKL. With 2 bases removed from V and 4 bases from J, the gap between germline ends came to 3 bases. The chain's CDR3 is CASSQPYNEQFF. CDR3 in DNA: TGCGCCAGCAGCCAACCGTACAATGAGCAGTTCTTC.

The chain recombines TRBV2 with TRBJ1-1, with 8 bases identical to TRBD1. The CDR3 sequence is 14 residues long. The trim removed 3 bases at V and 2 bases at J, leaving 2 bases unmatched. CDR1 and CDR2 (germline): SNHLY, FYNNEI. CDR3 loop: CASSEGQDNTEAFF. The CDR3 DNA is TGTGCCAGCAGTGAGGGACAGGACAACACTGAAGCTTTCTTT.

The V and J genes are TRBV29-1 and TRBJ1-1, with D possibly TRBD1 on 6 matching bases. The germline V gene encodes CDR1 SQVTM and CDR2 ANQGSEA. This CDR3 contains 16 residues. Trimming took 4 bases from V and 6 from J, leaving 24 bases between them. CDR3 nucleotide sequence: TGCAGCGTTGTGAGGGCCAGGGGTGGTGTTGGCGCTGAAGCTTTCTTT. Protein: CSVVRARGGVGAEAFF.

This chain connects TRBV7-6 to TRBJ2-7; 7 bases line up with TRBD1. V trimming: 1 base; J trimming: 3 bases; junction bases outside the gene matches: 3. This CDR3 comprises 14 residues. CDR1 is SGHVS and CDR2 is FNYEAQ in the germline V gene. DNA of the CDR3: TGTGCCAGCAGCTTAGTTGCAGGGGGCTACGAGCAGTACTTC. This gives the protein CASSLVAGGYEQYF. The full variable domain, completed using reference TRBV7-6 and TRBJ2-7, is GAGVSQSPRYKVTKRGQDVALRCDPISGHVSLYWYRQALGQGPEFLTYFNYEAQQDKSGLPNDRFSAERPEGSISTLTIQRTEQRDSAMYRCASSLVAGGYEQYFGPGTRLTVT.

The chain is built from TRBV21-1 and TRBJ1-5; TRBD1 was called by the table and not checked on the DNA. TRBV21-1 is recorded as a pseudogene. This CDR3 comprises 14 residues. The DNA of the CDR3 is TGTGCCAGCAGAAGGCAGGGTGGCAATCAGCCCCAGCATTTT. It codes for CASRRQGGNQPQHF.

This clone occurred a few times. This chain uses TRBV28 with TRBJ1-4; D ambiguous. CDR1 and CDR2 from the germline V gene are MDHEN and SYDVKM. The CDR3 extends over 12 amino acids. Trimming stripped 3 bases from V and 7 bases from J, with 6 bases between. The CDR3 is CASSLFLEKLFF. Here the CDR3 DNA reads TGTGCCAGCAGTTTGTTTCTTGAAAAACTGTTTTTT. The full variable domain, its missing parts supplied by reference TRBV28 and TRBJ1-4, is DVKVTQSSRYLVKRTGEKVFLECVQDMDHENMFWYRQDPGLGLRLIYFSYDVKMKEKGDIPEGYSVSREKKERFSLILESASTNQTSMYLCASSLFLEKLFFGSGTQLSVL.

The chain employs TRBV11-2 and TRBJ2-3; 9 bases match TRBD1. Germline assignment: CDR1 SGHAT and CDR2 FQNNGV. The CDR3 is 15 amino acids. V dropped 3 bases and J dropped 3; count of bases not matched to a gene: 4. The chain's CDR3 is CASSFEGTGTDTQYF. In DNA, the CDR3 is TGTGCCAGCAGCTTTGAAGGGACAGGGACAGATACGCAGTATTTT.

This sequence joins TRBV27 and TRBJ2-7; weak D call: TRBD1 (8 bases). V lost 7 bases and J lost 9, with 13 bases in between. Germline V lookup: CDR1 MNHEY, CDR2 SMNVEV (reference sequence). This CDR3 contains 11 residues. CDR3: CASKNRGGQYF. The DNA for the CDR3 is TGTGCCAGCAAGAACAGGGGGGGGCAGTACTTC.

Only one count was recorded for this clone. V usage is TRBV30 and J usage is TRBJ2-7, with 9 bases that match TRBD1. The length of the CDR3 is 12 residues. Germline V gene lookup returns CDR1 GTSNPN and CDR2 SVGIG (reference sequence). Trimming at V came to 7 bases and at J to 4 bases, leaving 5 bases not matched to a gene. The CDR3 DNA reads TGTGCCTTGGGGACAGGGCCGTACGAGCAGTACTTC. This sequence encodes CALGTGPYEQYF.

The chain is built from TRBV28 and TRBJ2-7; TRBD1 aligns across 7 bases. The CDR3 is made up of 14 amino acids. CDR1 and CDR2 (germline): MDHEN, SYDVKM. The trim removed 5 bases at V and 2 bases at J, leaving 6 bases unmatched. CDR3 nucleotide sequence: TGTGCCAGCAGTCGTCACAGGGGCACCTACGAGCAGTACTTC. It encodes CASSRHRGTYEQYF.

V is TRBV4-1 and J is TRBJ2-7, with 7 bases identical to TRBD2. This CDR3 region has 15 residues. The germline CDR1 and CDR2 sequences are MGHRA and YSYEKL. The V and J ends lost 6 bases and 2 bases, in that order; junction bases with no gene match: 10. CDR3 protein: CASSPFAGDAYEQYF. In DNA form, the CDR3 reads TGCGCCAGCAGTCCATTTGCGGGGGACGCCTACGAGCAGTACTTC.

DNA for the CDR3: TGTGCCAGCAGCGCTAGCGGGGAACCTCGGAATGAGCAGTTCTTC. Translation: CASSASGEPRNEQFF. The chain has TRBV9 and TRBJ2-1; 9 bases are a match to TRBD2. The V gene end was trimmed by 3 bases and the J gene end by 7 bases; junction bases not matched to a gene: 8. Germline V gene lookup returns CDR1 SGDLS and CDR2 YYNGEE. This CDR3 has 15 amino acids.

This chain connects TRBV29-1 to TRBJ2-6; maybe TRBD2 (6 bases). Germline CDR1 is SQVTM and CDR2 is ANQGSEA. The CDR3 spans 15 residues. V was clipped by 6 bases and J by 0 bases, with 12 bases between them. The CDR3 sequence is CSVRDGSSGANVLTF. In nucleotides, the CDR3 is TGCAGCGTGCGGGACGGCTCCTCTGGGGCCAACGTCCTGACTTTC.

This clone was seen just once. The chain employs TRBV7-9 and TRBJ2-1, with D unclear. Germline CDR1 is SEHNR and CDR2 is FQNEAQ (reference sequence). The CDR3 is 10 amino acids. Trimming removed 5 bases from V and 6 bases from J, with 2 bases in between. CDR3 in DNA: TGTGCCAGCAGCCGCAATGAGCAGTTCTTC. Residues: CASSRNEQFF.

CDR3 in amino acids: CASSEARSFYNEQFF. DNA for the CDR3: TGTGCCAGCAGTGAAGCTCGGAGTTTCTACAATGAGCAGTTCTTC. The rearrangement uses TRBV6-1 and TRBJ2-1; D is ambiguous. Per the germline V gene, CDR1 is MNHNS and CDR2 is SASEGT. This CDR3 has 15 residues. The V end lost 0 bases, the J end lost 3 bases, and 9 bases lay between the germline ends.

V is TRBV5-1 and J is TRBJ2-7; D is unresolved. Trimming removed 5 bases from V and 2 bases from J, with 8 bases in between. The germline V gene has CDR1 SGHRS and CDR2 YFSETQ. The CDR3 extends over 12 amino acids. The DNA for the CDR3 is TGCGCCAGCAGTGGAGCGACCTACGAGCAGTACTTC. Its protein product is CASSGATYEQYF.

The V call is TRBV7-9, the J call TRBJ1-2; TRBD1 aligns across 9 bases. Germline CDR1 reads SEHNR; CDR2 reads FQNEAQ (reference sequence). V gave up 3 bases and J gave up 7 bases; unmatched junction bases: 3. The CDR3 is 13 residues long. The CDR3 DNA sequence: TGTGCCAGCAGCTTGGGGACAGGGAGTGGCTACACCTTC. Its protein is CASSLGTGSGYTF.